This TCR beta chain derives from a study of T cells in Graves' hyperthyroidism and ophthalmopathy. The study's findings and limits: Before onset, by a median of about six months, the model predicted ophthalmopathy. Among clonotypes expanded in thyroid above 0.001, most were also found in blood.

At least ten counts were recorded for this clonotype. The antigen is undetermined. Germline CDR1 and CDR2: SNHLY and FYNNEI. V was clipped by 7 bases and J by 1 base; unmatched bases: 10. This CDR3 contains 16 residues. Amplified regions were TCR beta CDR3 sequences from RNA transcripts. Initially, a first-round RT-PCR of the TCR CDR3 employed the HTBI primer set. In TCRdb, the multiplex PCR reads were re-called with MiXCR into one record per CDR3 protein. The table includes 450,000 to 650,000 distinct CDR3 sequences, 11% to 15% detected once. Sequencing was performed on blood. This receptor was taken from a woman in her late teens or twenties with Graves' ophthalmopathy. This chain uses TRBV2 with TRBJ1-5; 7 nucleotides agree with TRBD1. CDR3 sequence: CASNGVDRRSNQPQHF. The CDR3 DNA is TGTGCCAGCAATGGAGTGGACAGGAGAAGCAATCAGCCCCAGCATTTT.